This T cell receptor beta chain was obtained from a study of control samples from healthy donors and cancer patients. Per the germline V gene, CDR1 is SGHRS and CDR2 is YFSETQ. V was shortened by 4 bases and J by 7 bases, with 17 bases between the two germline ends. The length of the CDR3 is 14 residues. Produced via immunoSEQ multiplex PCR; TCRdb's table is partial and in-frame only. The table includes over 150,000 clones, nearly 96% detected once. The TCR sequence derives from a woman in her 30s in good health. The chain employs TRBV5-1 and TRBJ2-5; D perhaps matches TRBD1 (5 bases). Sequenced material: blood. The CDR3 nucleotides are TGCGCCAGCAGCCAGGACACCCAGTTTGGGACCCAGTACTTC. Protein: CASSQDTQFGTQYF. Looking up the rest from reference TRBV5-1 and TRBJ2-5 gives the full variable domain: KAGVTQTPRYLIKTRGQQVTLSCSPISGHRSVSWYQQTPGQGLQFLFEYFSETQRNKGNFPGRFSGRQFSNSRSEMNVSTLELGDSALYLCASSQDTQFGTQYFGPGTRLLVL.